The rows below give T cell receptor beta chains drawn from one sample of a study of shared clonotypes between healthy human individuals. Libraries were prepared by immunoSEQ multiplex PCR; TCRdb keeps only in-frame clonotypes and omits some of them. This table has approximately 2,300,000 clones, 85% to 95% appearing once. The sequencing sample was made of naive CD4+ T cells from PBMCs. The source of these receptors is a man aged 18-30 years in good health. Some clones in this sample may be carry-over from other donors' samples. Both conserved end residues are part of each CDR3. The D gene is left open where the match is weak. Rows may omit the clone size; those that give it use once, few, many or a size class.

V gene	J gene	D gene	clone size	CDR3 DNA	CDR3 protein
TRBV27	TRBJ1-1	NA	NA	TGTGCCAGCAGCCTAGTAGTAGGGGTTAGTGAAGCTTTCTTT	CASSLVVGVSEAFF
TRBV5-6	TRBJ2-1	NA	few	TGTGCCAGCAGCTTGAGGAATGAGCAGTTCTTC	CASSLRNEQFF
TRBV11-2	TRBJ2-2	NA	NA	TGTGCCAGCAGCTTAACCCCGGGGCCACTCATGACCGGGGAGCTGTTTTTT	CASSLTPGPLMTGELFF
TRBV28	TRBJ1-5	TRBD1	NA	TGTGCCAGCAGTTCAATTGACAGGGCTATTAGGCCCCAGCATTTT	CASSSIDRAIRPQHF
TRBV9	TRBJ2-3	TRBD2	NA	TGTGCCAGCACCCGCGGGGGGGATACGCAGTATTTT	CASTRGGDTQYF
TRBV7-2	TRBJ1-3	TRBD1	NA	TGTGCCAGCAGCTTGACAGGGGGATCTGGAAACACCATATATTTT	CASSLTGGSGNTIYF
TRBV7-6	TRBJ2-2	TRBD2	NA	TGTGCCAGCAGCTTACTAGCGGGAGGGGAGCTGTTTTTT	CASSLLAGGELFF
TRBV7-2	TRBJ1-6	NA	NA	TGTGCCAGCAGCTCCCAGACGAATTCACCCCTCCACTTT	CASSSQTNSPLHF
TRBV10-3	TRBJ2-1	TRBD2	NA	TGTGCCATCAGTGGGGGCGGCACGGGAGGTCCGTTCAGTGAGCAGTTCTTC	CAISGGGTGGPFSEQFF
TRBV4-3	TRBJ2-1	NA	NA	TGCGCCAGCAGCCAAGCGGGGGCGGCAGGGGACAATGAGCAGTTCTTC	CASSQAGAAGDNEQFF
TRBV7-3	TRBJ2-2	TRBD2	NA	TGTGCCAGCAGACGCGGGGGCACCGGGGAGCTGTTTTTT	CASRRGGTGELFF
TRBV6-6	TRBJ1-1	TRBD1	NA	TGTGCCAGCAGTTACTGGACAGGGAAGGAAGCTTTCTTT	CASSYWTGKEAFF
TRBV29-1	TRBJ1-3	NA	once	TGCAGCGCCAAAACCGCGGTCTCTGGAAACACCATATATTTT	CSAKTAVSGNTIYF
TRBV6-1	TRBJ2-7	TRBD1	once	TGTGCCAGCAACAGGGGGTCCTACGAGCAGTACTTC	CASNRGSYEQYF
TRBV25-1	TRBJ2-1	TRBD2	NA	TGTGCCAGCAGTGAAGGTCGGACTAGCGGGGGGTACAATGAGCAGTTCTTC	CASSEGRTSGGYNEQFF
TRBV7-2	TRBJ1-5	NA	NA	TGTGCCAGCAGCTTAGAGGGGCGGGGGCCCCAGCATTTT	CASSLEGRGPQHF
TRBV20-1	TRBJ1-6	NA	NA	TGCAGTGCTAGCCCCGGAACACCCCTCCACTTT	CSASPGTPLHF
TRBV5-1	TRBJ2-6	NA	NA	TGCGCCAGCAGCTTGGTATTGGCAGCTGGGGCCAACGTCCTGACTTTC	CASSLVLAAGANVLTF
TRBV6-5	TRBJ2-1	NA	NA	TGTGCCAGCAGTTACTCCACAGGGTACAATGAGCAGTTCTTC	CASSYSTGYNEQFF